The source of this TCR beta chain is a study of T cells in Graves' hyperthyroidism and ophthalmopathy. In regard to this clonotype: The target antigen is unknown.

Broader study findings: The model's output predicted ophthalmopathy at a median of roughly seven months prior to onset. The authors' 13 V-J model separated ophthalmopathy from stable hyperthyroidism.

If no ophthalmopathy progression occurred within 18 months, Graves' hyperthyroidism was stable. Diagnosis relied on clinical symptoms, serum thyroxine and TRAb, thyroid ultrasound and orbital computed tomography. Amplification targeted TCR beta CDR3 regions from RNA transcripts. HTBI primers were used for first-round RT-PCR of the TCR CDR3. TCRdb reanalysed the multiplex PCR reads using MiXCR and keeps one entry per CDR3 protein. The top ten hold about 7.9% of the sample, which has 560,000 or so distinct CDR3 sequences, 46% seen once. The germline V and J ends were trimmed by 5 bases and 2 bases, with 13 bases remaining between them. Germline values: CDR1 SGDLS, CDR2 YYNGEE. The CDR3 runs to 14 residues.

The TCR originated in a young woman with Graves' hyperthyroidism. This chain connects TRBV9 to TRBJ2-5; D is unresolved. The sample consisted of peripheral blood or thyroid tissue (not recorded which). The chain's CDR3 is CASRKRTVQETQYF. The CDR3, as DNA: TGTGCCAGCAGAAAAAGGACGGTACAAGAGACCCAGTACTTC.